These 26 T cell receptor beta chains were sequenced from one sample in a study of T-cell reconstitution after alpha-beta-depleted transplantation in children (dated by TCRdb to between 2015 and 2016). Library preparation used PCR. TCRdb names Illumina HiSeq 2500 as the instrument used. To normalize quantification of the TCRbeta repertoire, the TCR libraries were built with molecular barcoding that relied on unique molecular identifiers. TCRdb trimmed the raw reads at Q25, called clones with MiXCR and kept productive beta chains. A single entry per CDR3 protein holds the most common genes and DNA from its merged rows. The sample includes a few hundred thousand distinct CDR3 sequences, with 9.7% observed a single time. Over 4.5% of the sample is taken by the ten largest. The sequencing used PBMCs from the stem cell graft donor, collected from the stem cell graft. All receptors come from a human donor who donated a stem cell graft to a child with SCID.

This clonotype showed up just once. The chain combines TRBV9 with TRBJ2-7; D remains ambiguous. V lost 4 bases to trimming and J lost 2 bases, with 10 bases between them. Germline CDR1 SGDLS, CDR2 YYNGEE. The CDR3 spans 13 residues. The CDR3 sequence: CASSKEPTYEQYF. The CDR3 coding sequence is TGTGCCAGCAGCAAGGAACCGACCTACGAGCAGTACTTC.

The sample holds many counts of this clonotype. The rearrangement uses TRBV5-5 and TRBJ1-6; TRBD1 matches at 8 bases. Per germline, CDR1 SGHKS and CDR2 YYEKEE (reference sequence). The CDR3 sequence is 16 residues long. The trim removed 4 bases at V and 3 bases at J, leaving 6 bases unmatched. CDR3 DNA: TGTGCCAGCAGCCCAGGGGGCGCAAGCTATAATTCACCCCTCCACTTT. Protein sequence: CASSPGGASYNSPLHF.

The chain uses TRBV29-1 and TRBJ2-2, with D perhaps assigned TRBD1 or TRBD2 (5 bases each). The germline CDR1 and CDR2 sequences are SQVTM and ANQGSEA. The V end lost 7 bases, the J end lost 0 bases, and 15 bases lay between the germline ends. This CDR3 contains 15 residues. CDR3: CSARPGAANTGELFF. The CDR3 DNA sequence: TGCAGCGCCCGCCCCGGGGCCGCGAACACCGGGGAGCTGTTTTTT.

This clonotype has only a few counts. The chain links TRBV6-5 to TRBJ2-7; tentatively, D is TRBD1 (6 bases). The germline CDR1 and CDR2 sequences are MNHEY and SVGAGI. With 0 bases removed from V and 1 base from J, the gap between germline ends came to 10 bases. The CDR3 is made up of 15 amino acids. This CDR3 is CASSYSTGPSYEQYF. The CDR3 DNA follows: TGTGCCAGCAGTTACTCGACAGGCCCATCCTACGAGCAGTACTTC.

This clonotype was observed at least ten times. The chain uses TRBV4-2 and TRBJ2-5; 8 bases line up with TRBD2. This CDR3 spans 16 amino acids. Germline CDR1 LGHNA, CDR2 YNFKEQ. The junction had 8 bases not matched to a gene; V was cut back by 0 bases and J by 5 bases. The CDR3, as DNA: TGTGCCAGCAGCCAAGAAACCCCCAGCGGGGGCGAGACCCAGTACTTC. It translates to CASSQETPSGGETQYF.

This clonotype was seen ten or more times. This chain links TRBV5-1 with TRBJ2-7; tentative D call: TRBD1 (5 bases). The germline V and J ends were trimmed by 4 bases and 5 bases, with 16 bases remaining between them. The CDR3 sequence is 14 residues long. Per germline, CDR1 SGHRS and CDR2 YFSETQ. The CDR3 loop reads CASSPRAGFDEQYF. The CDR3 DNA follows: TGCGCCAGCAGCCCCCGGGCAGGGTTCGACGAGCAGTACTTC.

This clonotype was observed many times. The chain employs TRBV10-3 and TRBJ1-5; no clear D gene. This CDR3 is built from 13 residues. V gave up 10 bases and J gave up 3 bases, with 13 bases separating them. CDR1 and CDR2 (germline): ENHRY, SYGVKD. The CDR3 DNA reads as TGTGCCACCACGTTCGACCACAATCAGCCCCAGCATTTT. It encodes CATTFDHNQPQHF.

This clonotype was seen at least ten times. The chain joins TRBV5-1 to TRBJ2-2; no reliable D call. The germline V gene encodes CDR1 SGHRS and CDR2 YFSETQ. The CDR3 covers 14 residues. V lost 4 bases and J lost 5, with 12 bases in between. The CDR3 sequence: CASSNGPGTGELFF. The CDR3 region has the DNA TGCGCCAGCAGCAACGGGCCAGGAACCGGGGAGCTGTTTTTT.

This clonotype was seen ten or more times. This chain joins TRBV4-1 and TRBJ2-2; 7 bases align to TRBD1. V lost 3 bases to trimming and J lost 3 bases; unmatched junction nucleotides: 10. The CDR3 has 17 residues. Germline V CDR1 and CDR2: MGHRA, YSYEKL. CDR3 sequence (DNA): TGCGCCAGCAGCCACCCCCCCCAGCAGGGGGACACCGGGGAGCTGTTTTTT. Translation gives CASSHPPQQGDTGELFF.

This clonotype was seen a handful of times. This chain's CDR3 is CASKSGGARDWQPQHF. For the CDR3, the DNA is TGTGCCAGTAAATCGGGTGGTGCGAGGGACTGGCAGCCCCAGCATTTT. The chain couples TRBV19 to TRBJ1-5, with TRBD1 as a possible D gene (5 bases). V lost 7 bases, J lost 7 bases, and 23 bases lay in between. CDR3 length equals 16 residues. CDR1 LNHDA and CDR2 SQIVND come from the germline V gene (reference sequence).

This clonotype was recorded many times. This sequence joins TRBV20-1 and TRBJ1-6; TRBD1 aligns across 10 bases. Trimming took 2 bases from V and 8 from J; bases not matched to a gene: 9. There are 16 residues in the CDR3. Germline V gene sequence: CDR1 DFQATT, CDR2 SNEGSKA (reference sequence). CDR3 coding DNA: TGCAGTGCTAGATCGGTCACCGGGACAGGGGATTCACCCCTCCACTTT. Translated, it gives CSARSVTGTGDSPLHF.

The table lists this clonotype with many counts. The chain has TRBV6-1 and TRBJ1-6; 7 bases map to TRBD1. CDR1 is MNHNS, CDR2 SASEGT, per germline. The trim removed 6 bases at V and 7 bases at J, leaving 6 bases unmatched. This CDR3 comprises 14 residues. The CDR3 bases are TGTGCCAGCAGCTCCAGGGGGAGAAATTCACCCCTCCACTTT. This gives the protein CASSSRGRNSPLHF.

This clonotype was counted at least ten times. The V gene is TRBV7-2, the J gene TRBJ1-2; TRBD1 is a possible D gene (5 bases). Germline CDR1 and CDR2: SGHTA and FQGNSA. V dropped 5 bases and J dropped 8 bases, with 18 bases sitting between them. The CDR3 has 14 residues. CDR3 region: CASSPPGSTWGYTF. CDR3 nucleotides: TGTGCCAGCAGCCCTCCAGGGAGTACATGGGGCTACACCTTC.

This clonotype has more than one count but fewer than ten. The chain has TRBV29-1 and TRBJ2-1; TRBD2 matches 14 bases. The CDR3 spans 15 residues. J was trimmed by 6 bases and V by 6 bases; bases with no gene match: 7. Looked up from germline, CDR1 is SQVTM and CDR2 is ANQGSEA. The CDR3 DNA is TGCAGCGTGAAACGACTAGCGGGGGGGTTCAATGAGCAGTTCTTC. Residues: CSVKRLAGGFNEQFF.

The gene calls are TRBV29-1 and TRBJ2-5; D gene uncertain. Trimming stripped 7 bases from V and 2 bases from J, with 14 bases between. The CDR3 extends over 13 amino acids. Per germline, CDR1 SQVTM and CDR2 ANQGSEA. CDR3 amino acids: CSAASRQQETQYF. DNA for the CDR3: TGCAGCGCCGCGTCTCGACAACAAGAGACCCAGTACTTC.

This clonotype was found many times. The CDR3 is CSASRGTNTGELFF. The CDR3 nucleotides read TGCAGTGCTAGTCGGGGGACGAACACCGGGGAGCTGTTTTTT. The chain uses TRBV20-1 and TRBJ2-2, with a possible D match to TRBD2 (6 bases). The CDR3 has 14 amino acids. Trimming left V 3 bases short and J 0 bases short, with 8 bases between. Germline loops: CDR1 DFQATT, CDR2 SNEGSKA (reference sequence).

This clonotype was counted many times. Here the CDR3 reads CASSFRGTTDTQYF. In nucleotides, the CDR3 is TGTGCCAGCAGTTTTAGGGGGACCACAGATACGCAGTATTTT. The V call is TRBV27, the J call TRBJ2-3; D is possibly TRBD1 (6 bases). The CDR3 is 14 residues long. CDR1 and CDR2 (germline): MNHEY, SMNVEV (reference sequence). Between the trimmed V and J ends, which lost 3 bases and 2 bases, there was a span of 9 bases.

This clonotype was observed many times. The rearrangement uses TRBV5-1 and TRBJ1-6; D might be TRBD1 (6 bases). The germline V gene encodes CDR1 SGHRS and CDR2 YFSETQ. There are 14 residues in the CDR3. V dropped 5 bases and J dropped 7 bases, with 13 bases sitting between them. The CDR3 DNA is TGCGCCAGCAGAAGACAGGCTAGGAATTCACCCCTCCACTTT. Protein: CASRRQARNSPLHF.

The chain carries TRBV6-4 and TRBJ2-6; TRBD1 agrees at 11 bases. With V trimmed by 9 bases and J by 1 base, 8 bases remained unmatched. The CDR3 runs to 17 residues. Germline V gene lookup returns CDR1 MRHNA and CDR2 SNTAGT. DNA of the CDR3: TGTGCCAGGACCTCGGGGGACAGGGGGTCTGGGGCCAACGTCCTGACTTTC. Translating gives CARTSGDRGSGANVLTF.

At least ten counts were recorded for this clonotype. The chain joins TRBV25-1 to TRBJ1-2; 9 bases line up with TRBD1. Germline V gene data show CDR1 as MGHDK and CDR2 as SYGVNS. The CDR3 length is 14 residues. V was clipped by 4 bases and J by 6 bases; unmatched bases: 6. The CDR3 bases are TGTGCCAGCAGTGCCTCGGGACAGGGCCATGGCTACACCTTC. Protein sequence: CASSASGQGHGYTF.

This clonotype came up many times. The rearrangement uses TRBV5-1 and TRBJ1-1, with D unresolved. The germline gives CDR1 SGHRS, CDR2 YFSETQ. With 0 bases removed from V and 0 bases from J, the gap between germline ends came to 9 bases. The CDR3 is made up of 15 amino acids. This chain's CDR3 is CASSLGQTMNTEAFF. As DNA, the CDR3 is TGCGCCAGCAGCTTGGGCCAGACGATGAACACTGAAGCTTTCTTT.

This clonotype has more than one count but fewer than ten. V and J are TRBV20-1 and TRBJ2-1, with TRBD1 matching 10 bases. CDR3 length: 23 residues. CDR1 DFQATT and CDR2 SNEGSKA come from the germline V gene (reference sequence). V shed 0 bases, J shed 0 bases, and the junction held 23 bases outside the gene matches. In DNA form, the CDR3 reads TGCAGTGCTAGAGATCTCGGGACAGGGGCAGGGGAAGCCCTCGACAGCTCCTACAATGAGCAGTTCTTC. It encodes CSARDLGTGAGEALDSSYNEQFF.

A few counts support this clonotype. This sequence joins TRBV7-2 and TRBJ1-6; D not resolved. CDR1 SGHTA and CDR2 FQGNSA come from the germline V gene. This CDR3 region has 13 residues. V was shortened by 1 base and J by 10 bases, with 8 bases between the two germline ends. DNA of the CDR3: TGTGCCAGCAGCTTAGGGTTCGGATCACCCCTCCACTTT. It is translated as CASSLGFGSPLHF.

This clonotype was observed many times. The chain carries TRBV29-1 and TRBJ1-1, with 8 bases fitting TRBD1. This CDR3 is 14 amino acids long. The V gene's germline CDR1 is SQVTM and CDR2 ANQGSEA. Losses at the gene ends were 6 bases for V and 5 bases for J; bases not matched to a gene: 11. The CDR3 nucleotides are TGCAGCGTAAGGGGCAGGGGGCGCGGAACTGAAGCTTTCTTT. This sequence encodes CSVRGRGRGTEAFF.

This clonotype was seen a handful of times. This chain links TRBV30 with TRBJ2-6; 7 nucleotides agree with TRBD1. Germline trimming cut 0 bases from V and 3 bases from J; bases unmatched to any gene: 8. Germline CDR1 reads GTSNPN; CDR2 reads SVGIG (reference sequence). The CDR3 extends over 17 amino acids. Here the CDR3 reads CAWSVNPSGGGANVLTF. CDR3 nucleotides: TGTGCCTGGAGTGTAAATCCTTCAGGGGGTGGGGCCAACGTCCTGACTTTC.

At least ten counts were recorded for this clonotype. The chain employs TRBV7-2 and TRBJ2-1, with D unresolved. This CDR3 is 15 amino acids long. In germline, CDR1 is SGHTA, CDR2 FQGNSA. Trimming pared 4 bases from V and 0 bases from J, leaving 10 bases between. CDR3: CASSSTASSYNEQFF. The CDR3 DNA sequence: TGTGCCAGCAGCTCGACGGCTAGCTCCTACAATGAGCAGTTCTTC.